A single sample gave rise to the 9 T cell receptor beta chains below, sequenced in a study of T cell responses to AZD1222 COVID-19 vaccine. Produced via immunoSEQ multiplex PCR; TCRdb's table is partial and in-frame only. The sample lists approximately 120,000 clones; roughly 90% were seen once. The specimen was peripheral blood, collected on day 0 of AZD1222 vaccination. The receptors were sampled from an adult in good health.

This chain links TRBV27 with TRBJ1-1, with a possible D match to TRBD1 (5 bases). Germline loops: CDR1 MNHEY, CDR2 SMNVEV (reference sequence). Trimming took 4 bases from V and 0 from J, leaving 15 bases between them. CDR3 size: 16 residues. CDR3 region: CASSSRQTIMNTEAFF. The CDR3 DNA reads TGTGCCAGCAGTTCCAGACAGACTATCATGAACACTGAAGCTTTCTTT.

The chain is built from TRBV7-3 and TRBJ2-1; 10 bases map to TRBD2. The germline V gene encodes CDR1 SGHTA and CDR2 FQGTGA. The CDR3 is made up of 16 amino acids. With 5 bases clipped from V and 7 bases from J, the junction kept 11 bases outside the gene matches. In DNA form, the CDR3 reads TGTGCCAGCAGCGAAACTACTAGCGGGAATTTTAATGAGCAGTTCTTC. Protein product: CASSETTSGNFNEQFF.

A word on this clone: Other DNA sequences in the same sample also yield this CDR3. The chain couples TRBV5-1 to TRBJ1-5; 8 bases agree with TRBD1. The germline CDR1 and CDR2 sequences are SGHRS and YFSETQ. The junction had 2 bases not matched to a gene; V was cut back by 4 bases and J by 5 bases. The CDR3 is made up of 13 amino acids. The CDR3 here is CASSLDRDQPQHF. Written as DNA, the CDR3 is TGCGCCAGCAGCCTGGACAGGGATCAGCCCCAGCATTTT.

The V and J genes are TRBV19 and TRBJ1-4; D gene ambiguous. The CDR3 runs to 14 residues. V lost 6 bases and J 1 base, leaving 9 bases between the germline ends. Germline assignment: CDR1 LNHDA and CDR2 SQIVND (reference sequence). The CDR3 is CASSTIRTNEKLFF. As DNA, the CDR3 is TGTGCCAGTAGCACAATTAGAACTAATGAAAAACTGTTTTTT. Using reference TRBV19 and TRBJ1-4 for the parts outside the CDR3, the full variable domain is DGGITQSPKYLFRKEGQNVTLSCEQNLNHDAMYWYRQDPGQGLRLIYYSQIVNDFQKGDIAEGYSVSREKKESFPLTVTSAQKNPTAFYLCASSTIRTNEKLFFGSGTQLSVL.

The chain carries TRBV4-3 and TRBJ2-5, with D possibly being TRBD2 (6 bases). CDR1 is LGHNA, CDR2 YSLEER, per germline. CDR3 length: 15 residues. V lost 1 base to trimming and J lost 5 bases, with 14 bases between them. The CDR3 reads CASSQVRGRGETQYF. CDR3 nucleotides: TGCGCCAGCAGCCAAGTCCGGGGGAGAGGGGAGACCCAGTACTTC.

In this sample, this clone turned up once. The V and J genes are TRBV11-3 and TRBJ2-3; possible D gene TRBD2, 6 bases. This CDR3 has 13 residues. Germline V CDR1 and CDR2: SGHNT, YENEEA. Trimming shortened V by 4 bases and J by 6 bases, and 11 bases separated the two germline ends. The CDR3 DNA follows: TGTGCCAGCAGCTCCGTCGGAGGGGATACGCAGTATTTT. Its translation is CASSSVGGDTQYF.

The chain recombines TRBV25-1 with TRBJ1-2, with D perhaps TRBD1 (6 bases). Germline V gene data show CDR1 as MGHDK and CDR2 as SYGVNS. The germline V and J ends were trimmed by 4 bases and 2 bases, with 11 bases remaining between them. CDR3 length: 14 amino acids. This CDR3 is CASSGEGVNYGYTF. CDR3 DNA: TGTGCCAGCAGTGGGGAGGGGGTCAACTATGGCTACACCTTC.

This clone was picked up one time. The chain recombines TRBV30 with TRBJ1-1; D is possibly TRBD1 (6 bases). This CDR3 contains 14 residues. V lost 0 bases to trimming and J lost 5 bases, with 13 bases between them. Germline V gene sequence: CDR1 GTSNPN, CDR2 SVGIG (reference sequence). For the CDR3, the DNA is TGTGCCTGGAGTGTAGTAGGGGGAGGAACTGAAGCTTTCTTT. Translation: CAWSVVGGGTEAFF.

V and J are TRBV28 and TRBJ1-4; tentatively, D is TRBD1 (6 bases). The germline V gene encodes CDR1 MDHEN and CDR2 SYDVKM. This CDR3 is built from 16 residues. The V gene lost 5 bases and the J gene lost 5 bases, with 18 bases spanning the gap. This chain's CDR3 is CASSPNGQTLNEKLFF. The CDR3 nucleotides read TGTGCCAGCAGTCCCAACGGACAGACCTTAAATGAAAAACTGTTTTTT.